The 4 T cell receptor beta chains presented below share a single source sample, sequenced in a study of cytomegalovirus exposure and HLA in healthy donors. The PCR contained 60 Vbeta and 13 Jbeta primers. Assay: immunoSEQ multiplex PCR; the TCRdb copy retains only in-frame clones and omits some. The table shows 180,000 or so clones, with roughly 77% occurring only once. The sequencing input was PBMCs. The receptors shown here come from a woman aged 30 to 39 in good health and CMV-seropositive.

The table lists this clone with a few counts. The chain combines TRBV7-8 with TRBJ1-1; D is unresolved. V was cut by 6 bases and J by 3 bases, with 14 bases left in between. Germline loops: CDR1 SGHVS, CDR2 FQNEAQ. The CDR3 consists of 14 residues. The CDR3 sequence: CASRIGQKDTEAFF. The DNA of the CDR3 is TGTGCCAGCAGAATTGGGCAGAAGGACACTGAAGCTTTCTTT.

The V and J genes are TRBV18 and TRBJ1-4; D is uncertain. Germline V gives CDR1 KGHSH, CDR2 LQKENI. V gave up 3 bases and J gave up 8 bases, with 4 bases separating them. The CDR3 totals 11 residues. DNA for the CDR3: TGTGCCAGCTCACCCTCGGAAAAACTGTTTTTT. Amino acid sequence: CASSPSEKLFF. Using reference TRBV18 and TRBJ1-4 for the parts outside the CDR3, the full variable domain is NAGVMQNPRHLVRRRGQEARLRCSPMKGHSHVYWYRQLPEEGLKFMVYLQKENIIDESGMPKERFSAEFPKEGPSILRIQQVVRGDSAAYFCASSPSEKLFFGSGTQLSVL.

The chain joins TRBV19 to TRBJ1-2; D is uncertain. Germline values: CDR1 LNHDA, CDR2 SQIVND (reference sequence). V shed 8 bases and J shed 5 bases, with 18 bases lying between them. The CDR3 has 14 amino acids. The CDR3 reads CASPGEGSLYGYTF. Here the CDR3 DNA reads TGTGCCAGTCCCGGAGAGGGATCACTATATGGCTACACCTTC.

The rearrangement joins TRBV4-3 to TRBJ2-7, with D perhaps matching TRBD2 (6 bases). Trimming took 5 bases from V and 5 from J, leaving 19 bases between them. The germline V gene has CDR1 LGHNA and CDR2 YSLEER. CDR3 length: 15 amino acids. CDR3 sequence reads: CASSSSLGRGNEQYF. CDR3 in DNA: TGCGCCAGCAGCAGCTCGTTGGGACGGGGGAACGAGCAGTACTTC.